The 9 T cell receptor beta chains reported below all come from one sample, sequenced in a study of CD8 T cells in Susac syndrome. With random hexamers, roughly 0.45 to 1 ug RNA was reverse transcribed. TCRdb redid the calling of the immunoSEQ multiplex PCR reads with MiXCR, one entry per CDR3 protein. The sample has 200,000 to 250,000 distinct CDR3 sequences; 95% are singletons. Sequenced sample: CD4+ T cells from PBMCs. The receptors originated from a human donor with multiple sclerosis.

The rearrangement links TRBV19 to TRBJ1-6, with no clear D. From germline, CDR1 is LNHDA and CDR2 SQIVND (reference sequence). The germline V and J ends were trimmed by 3 bases and 5 bases, with 8 bases remaining between them. This CDR3 spans 14 amino acids. The CDR3 reads CASSMIRDNSPLHF. The CDR3 nucleotides read TGTGCCAGTAGTATGATTCGGGATAATTCACCCCTCCACTTT.

The chain carries TRBV5-4 and TRBJ2-3; the D is unclear. There are 13 residues in the CDR3. Trimming shortened V by 2 bases and J by 2 bases, and 6 bases separated the two germline ends. The germline V gene encodes CDR1 SGHNT and CDR2 YYREEE (reference sequence). The CDR3 reads CASSFPFTDTQYF. The CDR3 DNA reads TGTGCCAGCAGCTTTCCTTTCACAGATACGCAGTATTTT.

The CDR3 DNA sequence: TGCAGCGTTATAGCGGGGCTGTACAATGAGCAGTTCTTC. Translated, it gives CSVIAGLYNEQFF. This sequence joins TRBV29-1 and TRBJ2-1, with TRBD2 matching 8 bases. Germline V CDR1 and CDR2: SQVTM, ANQGSEA. The CDR3 consists of 13 residues. The trim removed 5 bases at V and 4 bases at J, leaving 4 bases unmatched.

The rearrangement joins TRBV4-2 to TRBJ2-5; no clear D. Germline CDR1 and CDR2: LGHNA and YNFKEQ. CDR3 length: 15 residues. V lost 0 bases to trimming and J lost 1 base, with 9 bases between them. The CDR3 reads CASSQDLPTQETQYF. In DNA, the CDR3 is TGTGCCAGCAGCCAAGATCTACCAACCCAAGAGACCCAGTACTTC.

The rearrangement joins TRBV9 to TRBJ2-5; D is unresolved. Germline V lookup: CDR1 SGDLS, CDR2 YYNGEE. CDR3 length equals 15 residues. V lost 0 bases, J lost 5 bases, and 14 bases lay in between. The DNA of the CDR3 is TGTGCCAGCAGCGTAGTCGGGTCTCCTCTGGAGACCCAGTACTTC. It specifies CASSVVGSPLETQYF.

The rearrangement joins TRBV5-4 to TRBJ2-1; either TRBD1 or TRBD2 may fit D (5 bases each). Trimming pared 4 bases from V and 5 bases from J, leaving 22 bases between. The germline V gene has CDR1 SGHNT and CDR2 YYREEE (reference sequence). This CDR3 contains 17 residues. The CDR3 region has the DNA TGTGCCAGCAGCCCCGCTGCTAAGCGGACACCAAACAATGAGCAGTTCTTC. Encoded protein: CASSPAAKRTPNNEQFF.

V gene TRBV30 combines with J gene TRBJ1-2, with D maybe TRBD1 (5 bases). The V gene lost 2 bases and the J gene lost 8 bases, with 12 bases spanning the gap. The CDR3 extends over 12 amino acids. The V gene's germline CDR1 is GTSNPN and CDR2 SVGIG (reference sequence). The CDR3 DNA reads as TGTGCCTGGAGTCCCCCAGGGTTGGGCTACACCTTC. The encoded protein is CAWSPPGLGYTF.

The chain joins TRBV6-5 to TRBJ2-1, with unresolved D. CDR1 and CDR2 from the germline V gene are MNHEY and SVGAGI. The V gene lost 0 bases and the J gene lost 2 bases, with 11 bases spanning the gap. CDR3 size: 16 residues. The CDR3 is CASSYSRRGPYNEQFF. CDR3 coding DNA: TGTGCCAGCAGTTACTCGAGGCGCGGCCCCTACAATGAGCAGTTCTTC.

V and J are TRBV20-1 and TRBJ2-7, with 7 bases fitting TRBD1. V trimming: 0 bases; J trimming: 4 bases; junction bases outside the gene matches: 3. There are 13 residues in the CDR3. Germline CDR1 DFQATT, CDR2 SNEGSKA (reference sequence). The CDR3 region has the DNA TGCAGTGCTAGAGATAACAGGGGTTACGAGCAGTACTTC. It encodes CSARDNRGYEQYF.